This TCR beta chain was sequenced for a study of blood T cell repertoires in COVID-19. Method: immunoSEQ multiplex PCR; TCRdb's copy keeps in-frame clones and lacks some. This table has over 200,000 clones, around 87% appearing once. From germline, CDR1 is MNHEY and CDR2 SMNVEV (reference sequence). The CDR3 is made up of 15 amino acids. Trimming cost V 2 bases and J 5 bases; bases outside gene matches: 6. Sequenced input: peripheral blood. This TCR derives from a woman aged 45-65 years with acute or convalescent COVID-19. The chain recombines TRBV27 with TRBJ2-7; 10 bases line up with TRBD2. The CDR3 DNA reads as TGTGCCAGCAGTTTAGGGCTAGCGGGAGTCAACGAGCAGTACTTC. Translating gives CASSLGLAGVNEQYF.